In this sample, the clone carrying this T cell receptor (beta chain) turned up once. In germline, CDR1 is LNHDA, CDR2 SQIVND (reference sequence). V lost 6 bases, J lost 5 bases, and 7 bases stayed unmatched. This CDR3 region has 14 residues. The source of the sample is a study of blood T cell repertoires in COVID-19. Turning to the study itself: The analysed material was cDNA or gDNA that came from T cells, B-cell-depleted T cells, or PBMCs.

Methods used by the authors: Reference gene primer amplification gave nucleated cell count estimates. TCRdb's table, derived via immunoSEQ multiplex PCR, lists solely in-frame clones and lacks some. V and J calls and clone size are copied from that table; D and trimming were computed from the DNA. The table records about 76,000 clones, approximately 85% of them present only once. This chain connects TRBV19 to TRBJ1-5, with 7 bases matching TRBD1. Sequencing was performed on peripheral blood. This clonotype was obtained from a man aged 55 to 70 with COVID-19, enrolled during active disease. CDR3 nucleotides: TGTGCCAGTAGCAAACAGGGGACGGATCAGCCCCAGCATTTT. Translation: CASSKQGTDQPQHF. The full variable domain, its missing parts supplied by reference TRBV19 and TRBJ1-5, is DGGITQSPKYLFRKEGQNVTLSCEQNLNHDAMYWYRQDPGQGLRLIYYSQIVNDFQKGDIAEGYSVSREKKESFPLTVTSAQKNPTAFYLCASSKQGTDQPQHFGDGTRLSIL.